This TCR beta chain was found in a study of T cell responses to AZD1222 COVID-19 vaccine. Study-wide points: Clonal diversity may have been underestimated in mostly white British donors.

The ends lost 6 bases at V and 4 bases at J; junction bases unmatched: 3. Germline lookup yields CDR1 SNHLY and CDR2 FYNNEI. This CDR3 is 14 amino acids long. The table came from immunoSEQ multiplex PCR; TCRdb's copy has only in-frame clones and leaves some out. The sample shows around 140,000 clones, 80% to 90% of them seen only once. Turning to this clone: Its matching antigen is unknown.

Sequences were derived from peripheral blood, sampled on day 0 of AZD1222 vaccination. The sequence came from an adult in good health. The chain is built from TRBV2 and TRBJ1-4, with 9 bases fitting TRBD1. The CDR3 nucleotides read TGTGCCAGCAGAGAGACAGGGGGTAATGAAAAACTGTTTTTT. This gives the protein CASRETGGNEKLFF. Full variable domain (remainder filled in from reference TRBV2 and TRBJ1-4): EPEVTQTPSHQVTQMGQEVILRCVPISNHLYFYWYRQILGQKVEFLVSFYNNEISEKSEIFDDQFSVERPDGSNFTLKIRSTKLEDSAMYFCASRETGGNEKLFFGSGTQLSVL.